This TCR beta chain emerged from a study of graft-versus-host responses after intestinal transplantation. Study background: Isolated intestinal, liver-intestinal, or multivisceral transplants had been given to the recipients. The whole recipient group had anti-thymocyte globulin induction followed by tacrolimus and steroids for around three years.

TCRdb keeps only in-frame clones here, not all; method: immunoSEQ multiplex PCR. This table holds about 70,000 clones, around 96% found once. Deletions cut 7 bases from V and 0 bases from J, with 14 bases between. This CDR3 region has 15 residues. Germline CDR1 MDHEN, CDR2 SYDVKM. Study conclusions and caveats: High graft-versus-host to host-versus-graft clonal ratios were seen in allografts of patients with graft-donor T cell macrochimerism. GvH clones turned up in recipient marrow; some had shown up first in ileum or blood.

Regarding this clone: Its target is not known.

Sequencing was performed on unstimulated CD8+ T cells sorted from spleen or lymph node cells, taken before intestinal transplant. The chain combines TRBV28 with TRBJ2-3; D might be TRBD2 (6 bases). The clonotype was recovered from a human donor who received an intestinal transplant. The chain's CDR3 is CASIQLGTSTDTQYF. The CDR3 DNA sequence: TGTGCCAGCATTCAGCTAGGGACTAGCACAGATACGCAGTATTTT.